This T cell receptor (beta chain) was recovered during a study of blood T cell repertoires in COVID-19. The CDR3 sequence is 13 residues long. Trimming took off 10 bases at V and 4 bases at J, with 16 bases between the two ends. The germline V gene has CDR1 SNHLY and CDR2 FYNNEI. Only in-frame clones appear in the TCRdb table, and some are missing; sequencing was by immunoSEQ multiplex PCR. The sample comprises approximately 88,000 clones, 65% to 80% of which are singletons, and less than 60% rests with the top ten. The sequenced sample consisted of peripheral blood. This receptor was taken from a human donor in a cohort sampled during active COVID-19. This rearrangement joins TRBV2 to TRBJ1-2, with D perhaps matching TRBD1 (6 bases). The CDR3 loop is CATSLRTAYGYTF. The CDR3 DNA sequence: TGTGCCACTTCACTTCGGACAGCCTATGGCTACACCTTC.